The rows below give T cell receptor beta chains drawn from one sample of a study of human T cells and chemical hapten exposure. TCRdb independently ran MiXCR on the RACE reads; one entry per CDR3 protein. The table records approximately 89,000 distinct CDR3 sequences, roughly a tenth of them present only once. The sample in question was whole blood, obtained in connection with sensitization to the hapten diphenylcyclopropenone (DPC). These receptors came from a woman aged 25-40 years with alopecia areata. Some clones in this sample may be carry-over from other donors' samples. The CDR3 runs from the conserved cysteine through the conserved F or W. A D gene is named only where the DNA matches it firmly. The size field is filled for only some rows; it gives once, few, many or a size class.

many,TRBV5-4,TRBD2,TRBJ2-3,TGTGCCAGCAGCGAAAAGGTCTCTAGCGGGGGGGCCTCAGATACGCAGTATTTT,CASSEKVSSGGASDTQYF
many,TRBV28,NA,TRBJ1-1,TGTGCCAGCAGTTTAGGGGGGCTGCACACTGAAGCTTTCTTT,CASSLGGLHTEAFF
few,TRBV5-8,NA,TRBJ2-5,TGTGCCAGCAGCTTCGCTCAGGTCCAAGAGACCCAGTACTTC,CASSFAQVQETQYF
NA,TRBV5-1,NA,TRBJ1-5,TGCGCCAGCAGCGAGTCAGGGACCTCCGGACAGCCCCAGCATTTT,CASSESGTSGQPQHF
NA,TRBV4-1,NA,TRBJ2-5,TGCGCCAGCTGTCCAGTGTCTGGAGGGCCACAAGAGACCCAGTACTTC,CASCPVSGGPQETQYF
many,TRBV6-2/TRBV6-3,NA,TRBJ1-1,TGTGCCAGCACTTCCAGGACCGCAAACACTGAAGCTTTCTTT,CASTSRTANTEAFF
NA,TRBV5-4,TRBD1,TRBJ2-3,TGTGCCAGCAGGAACAGGGGCCAAGGAGATACGCAGTATTTT,CASRNRGQGDTQYF
NA,TRBV27,TRBD2,TRBJ2-7,TGTGCCAGCAGTCCATCTAGCGGGCGGGTCCACGAGCAGTACTTC,CASSPSSGRVHEQYF
many,TRBV6-6,TRBD1,TRBJ1-5,TGTGCCAGCAGTTGGGTTGACAGGGCTCTCAATCAGCCCCAGCATTTT,CASSWVDRALNQPQHF
NA,TRBV18,NA,TRBJ1-4,TGTGCCAGCTCACTAGGCGCACAGAATGAAAAACTGTTTTTT,CASSLGAQNEKLFF
many,TRBV2,NA,TRBJ1-1,TGTGCCAGCAGTGAGAGTGGATGGAACACTGAAGCTTTCTTT,CASSESGWNTEAFF
many,TRBV18,NA,TRBJ1-1,TGTGCCAGCTCACCACCGGGCAGAAGAATGAACACTGAAGCTTTCTTT,CASSPPGRRMNTEAFF
few,TRBV10-2,TRBD1,TRBJ2-2,TGCGCCAGCAGCCGGACAGGGGGCTCGACCGGGGAGCTGTTTTTT,CASSRTGGSTGELFF
many,TRBV7-2,TRBD2,TRBJ2-3,TGTGCCAGCAGCTGGACTAGCGGGGAAACAGATACGCAGTATTTT,CASSWTSGETDTQYF
many,TRBV9,NA,TRBJ2-3,TGTGCCAGTGGGCTAGCCGATACGCAGTATTTT,CASGLADTQYF
many,TRBV6-5,NA,TRBJ2-7,TGTGCCAGCAGTTACTCGAAACGCTACGAGCAGTACTTC,CASSYSKRYEQYF
few,TRBV12-3/TRBV12-4,NA,TRBJ2-1,TGTGCCAGCACAACTAGCACGTCCTACAATGAGCAGTTCTTC,CASTTSTSYNEQFF
many,TRBV28,NA,TRBJ1-2,TGTGCCAGCAGTTTATCCGCGGGACTTAACGATGGCTACACCTTC,CASSLSAGLNDGYTF